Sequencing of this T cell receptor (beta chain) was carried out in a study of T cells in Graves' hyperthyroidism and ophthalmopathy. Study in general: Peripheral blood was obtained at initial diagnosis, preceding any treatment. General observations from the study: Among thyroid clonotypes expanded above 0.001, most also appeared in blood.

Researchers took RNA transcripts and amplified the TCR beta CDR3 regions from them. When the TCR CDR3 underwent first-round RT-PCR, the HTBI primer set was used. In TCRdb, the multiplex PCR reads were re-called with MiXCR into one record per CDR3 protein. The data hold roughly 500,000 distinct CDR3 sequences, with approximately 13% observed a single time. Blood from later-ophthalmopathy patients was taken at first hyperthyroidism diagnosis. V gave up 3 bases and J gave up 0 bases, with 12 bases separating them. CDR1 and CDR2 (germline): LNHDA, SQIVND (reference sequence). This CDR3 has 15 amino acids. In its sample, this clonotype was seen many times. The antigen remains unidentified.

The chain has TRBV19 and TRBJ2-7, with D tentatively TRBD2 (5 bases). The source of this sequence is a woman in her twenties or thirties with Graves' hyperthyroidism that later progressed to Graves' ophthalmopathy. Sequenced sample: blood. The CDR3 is CASSMSEAGSYEQYF. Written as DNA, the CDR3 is TGTGCCAGTAGTATGAGTGAGGCGGGCTCCTACGAGCAGTACTTC.